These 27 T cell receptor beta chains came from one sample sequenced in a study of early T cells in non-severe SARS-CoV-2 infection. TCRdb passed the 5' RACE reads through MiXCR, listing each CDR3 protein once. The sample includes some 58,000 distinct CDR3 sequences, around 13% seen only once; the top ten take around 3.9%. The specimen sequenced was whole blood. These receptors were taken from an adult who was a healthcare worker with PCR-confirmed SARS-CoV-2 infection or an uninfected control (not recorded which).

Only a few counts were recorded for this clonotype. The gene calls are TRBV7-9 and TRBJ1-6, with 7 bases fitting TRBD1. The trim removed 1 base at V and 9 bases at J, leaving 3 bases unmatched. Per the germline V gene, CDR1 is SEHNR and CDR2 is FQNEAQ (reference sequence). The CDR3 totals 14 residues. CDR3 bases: TGTGCCAGCAGCTTAGGGACAGGCGGTTCACCCCTCCACTTT. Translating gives CASSLGTGGSPLHF.

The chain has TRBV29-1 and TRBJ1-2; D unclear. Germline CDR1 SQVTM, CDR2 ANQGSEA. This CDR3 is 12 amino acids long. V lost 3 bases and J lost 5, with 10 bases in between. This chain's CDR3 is CSVDGEGYGYTF. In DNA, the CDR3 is TGCAGCGTTGACGGGGAAGGGTATGGCTACACCTTC.

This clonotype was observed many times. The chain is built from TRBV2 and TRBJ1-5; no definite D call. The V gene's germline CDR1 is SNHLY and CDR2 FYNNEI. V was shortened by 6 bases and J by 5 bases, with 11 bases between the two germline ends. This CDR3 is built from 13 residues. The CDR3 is CASRGRWDQPQHF. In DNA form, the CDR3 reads TGTGCCAGCAGGGGAAGATGGGATCAGCCCCAGCATTTT.

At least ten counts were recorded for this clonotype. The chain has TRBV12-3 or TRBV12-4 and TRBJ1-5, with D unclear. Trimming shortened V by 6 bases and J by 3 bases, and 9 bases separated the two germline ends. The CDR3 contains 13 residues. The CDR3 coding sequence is TGTGCCAGCAGCCTACAAGTCAATCAGCCCCAGCATTTT. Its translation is CASSLQVNQPQHF.

The CDR3 sequence: CASSLSDSREAFF. The CDR3 region has the DNA TGTGCCAGCTCACTATCGGACAGTCGTGAAGCTTTCTTT. The chain is built from TRBV18 and TRBJ1-1, with a possible D match to TRBD1 (6 bases). There are 13 residues in the CDR3. V was pared by 4 bases and J by 7 bases, with 13 bases between. CDR1 and CDR2 (germline): KGHSH, LQKENI.

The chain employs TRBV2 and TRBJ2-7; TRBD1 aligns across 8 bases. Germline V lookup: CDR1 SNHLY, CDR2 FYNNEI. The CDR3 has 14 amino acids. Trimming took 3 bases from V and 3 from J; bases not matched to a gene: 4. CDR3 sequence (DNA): TGTGCCAGCAGTGACCGGACAGGGAGCTACGAGCAGTACTTC. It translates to CASSDRTGSYEQYF.

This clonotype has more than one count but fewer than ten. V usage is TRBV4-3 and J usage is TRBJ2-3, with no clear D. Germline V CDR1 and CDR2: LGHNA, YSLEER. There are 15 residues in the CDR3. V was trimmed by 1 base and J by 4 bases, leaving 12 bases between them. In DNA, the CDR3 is TGCGCCAGCAGCCAAGGTGGCGTTCTCCCAGATACGCAGTATTTT. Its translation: CASSQGGVLPDTQYF.

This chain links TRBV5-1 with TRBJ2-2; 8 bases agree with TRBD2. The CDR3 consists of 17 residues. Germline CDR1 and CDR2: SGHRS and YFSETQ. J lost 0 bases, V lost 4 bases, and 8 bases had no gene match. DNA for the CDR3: TGCGCCAGCAGCCCCCCGGGAGCGGGGGCGAACACCGGGGAGCTGTTTTTT. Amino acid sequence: CASSPPGAGANTGELFF.

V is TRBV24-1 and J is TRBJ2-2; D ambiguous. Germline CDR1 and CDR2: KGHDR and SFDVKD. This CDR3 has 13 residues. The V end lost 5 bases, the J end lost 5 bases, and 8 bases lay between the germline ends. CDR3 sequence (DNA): TGTGCCACCAGTGCCGCAGGTACCGGGGAGCTGTTTTTT. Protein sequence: CATSAAGTGELFF.

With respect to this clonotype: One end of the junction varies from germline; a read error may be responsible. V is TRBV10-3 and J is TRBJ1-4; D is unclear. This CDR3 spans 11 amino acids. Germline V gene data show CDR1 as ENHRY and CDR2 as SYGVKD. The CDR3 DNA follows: TGTGCCATCAGTGAGGACCGGGAACTGTATTTT. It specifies CAISEDRELYF.

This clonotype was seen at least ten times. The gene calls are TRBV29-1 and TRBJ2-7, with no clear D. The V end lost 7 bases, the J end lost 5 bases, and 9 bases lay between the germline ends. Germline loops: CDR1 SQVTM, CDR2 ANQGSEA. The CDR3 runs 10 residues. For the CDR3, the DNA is TGCAGCGCTTTGTCCGACGAGCAGTACTTC. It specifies CSALSDEQYF.

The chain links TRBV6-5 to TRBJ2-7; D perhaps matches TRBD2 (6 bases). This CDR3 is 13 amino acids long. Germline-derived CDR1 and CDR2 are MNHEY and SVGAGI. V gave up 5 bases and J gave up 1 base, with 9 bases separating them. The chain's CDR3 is CASSARESYEQYF. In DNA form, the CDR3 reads TGTGCCAGCAGTGCCCGGGAGTCCTACGAGCAGTACTTC.

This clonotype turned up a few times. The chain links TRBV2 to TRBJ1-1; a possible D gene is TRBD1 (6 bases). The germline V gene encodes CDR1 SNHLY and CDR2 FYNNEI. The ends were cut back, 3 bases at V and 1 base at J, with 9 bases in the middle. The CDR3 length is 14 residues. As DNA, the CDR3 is TGTGCCAGCAGTGACCGGGACAAGAACACTGAAGCTTTCTTT. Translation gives CASSDRDKNTEAFF.

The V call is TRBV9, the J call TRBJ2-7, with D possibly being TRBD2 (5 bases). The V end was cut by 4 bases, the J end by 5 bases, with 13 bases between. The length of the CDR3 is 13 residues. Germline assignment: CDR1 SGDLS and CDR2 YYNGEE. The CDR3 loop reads CASSRREIDEQYF. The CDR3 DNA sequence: TGTGCCAGCAGCAGAAGGGAGATCGACGAGCAGTACTTC.

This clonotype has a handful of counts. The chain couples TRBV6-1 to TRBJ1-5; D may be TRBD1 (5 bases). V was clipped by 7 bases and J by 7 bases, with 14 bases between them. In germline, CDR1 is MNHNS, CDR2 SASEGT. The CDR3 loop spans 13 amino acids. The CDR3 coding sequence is TGTGCCAGCATTGCGGGGACTGACCAGCCCCAGCATTTT. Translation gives CASIAGTDQPQHF.

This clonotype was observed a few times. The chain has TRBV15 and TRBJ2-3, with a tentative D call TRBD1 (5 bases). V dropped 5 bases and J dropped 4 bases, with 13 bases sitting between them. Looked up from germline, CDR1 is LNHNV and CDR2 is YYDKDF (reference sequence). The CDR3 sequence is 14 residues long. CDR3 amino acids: CATSGALRADTQYF. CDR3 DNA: TGTGCCACCAGCGGGGCCTTGAGAGCAGATACGCAGTATTTT.

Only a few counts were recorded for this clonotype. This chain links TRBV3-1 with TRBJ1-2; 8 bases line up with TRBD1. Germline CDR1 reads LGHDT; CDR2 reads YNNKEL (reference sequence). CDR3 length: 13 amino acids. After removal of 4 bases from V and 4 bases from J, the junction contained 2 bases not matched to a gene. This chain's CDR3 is CASSRGQAYGYTF. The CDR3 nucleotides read TGTGCCAGCAGCCGGGGACAGGCCTATGGCTACACCTTC. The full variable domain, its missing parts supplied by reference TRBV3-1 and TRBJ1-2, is DTAVSQTPKYLVTQMGNDKSIKCEQNLGHDTMYWYKQDSKKFLKIMFSYNNKELIINETVPNRFSPKSPDKAHLNLHINSLELGDSAVYFCASSRGQAYGYTFGSGTRLTVV.

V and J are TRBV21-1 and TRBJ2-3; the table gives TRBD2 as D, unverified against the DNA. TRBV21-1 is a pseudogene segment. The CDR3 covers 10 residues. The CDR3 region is CGGALDTQYF. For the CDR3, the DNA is TGTGGGGGAGCGCTTGATACGCAGTATTTT.

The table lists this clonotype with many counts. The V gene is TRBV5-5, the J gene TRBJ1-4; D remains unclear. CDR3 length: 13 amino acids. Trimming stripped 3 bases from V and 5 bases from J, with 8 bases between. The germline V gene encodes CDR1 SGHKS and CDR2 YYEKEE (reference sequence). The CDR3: CASSSRANEKLFF. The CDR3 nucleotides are TGTGCCAGCAGCTCGCGCGCCAATGAAAAACTGTTTTTT.

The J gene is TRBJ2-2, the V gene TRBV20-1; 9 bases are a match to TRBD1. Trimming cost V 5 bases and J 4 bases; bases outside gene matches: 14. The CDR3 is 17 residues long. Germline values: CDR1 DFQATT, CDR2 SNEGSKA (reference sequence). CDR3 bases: TGCAGTGCTGCAGCACCTCAGGGACAGGGTATCACCGGGGAGCTGTTTTTT. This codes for CSAAAPQGQGITGELFF.

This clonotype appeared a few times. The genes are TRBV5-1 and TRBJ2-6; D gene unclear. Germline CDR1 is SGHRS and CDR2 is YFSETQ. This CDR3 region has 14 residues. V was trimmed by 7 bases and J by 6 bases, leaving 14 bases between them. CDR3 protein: CASGSLSLANVLTF. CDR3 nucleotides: TGCGCCAGCGGATCCTTGTCTCTGGCCAACGTCCTGACTTTC. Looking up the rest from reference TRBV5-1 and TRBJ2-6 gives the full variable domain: KAGVTQTPRYLIKTRGQQVTLSCSPISGHRSVSWYQQTPGQGLQFLFEYFSETQRNKGNFPGRFSGRQFSNSRSEMNVSTLELGDSALYLCASGSLSLANVLTFGAGSRLTVL.

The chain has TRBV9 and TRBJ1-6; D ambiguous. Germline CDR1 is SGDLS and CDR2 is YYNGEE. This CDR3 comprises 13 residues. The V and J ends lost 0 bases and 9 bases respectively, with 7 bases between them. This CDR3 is CASSVGETSPLHF. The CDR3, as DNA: TGTGCCAGCAGCGTAGGAGAGACTTCACCCCTCCACTTT.

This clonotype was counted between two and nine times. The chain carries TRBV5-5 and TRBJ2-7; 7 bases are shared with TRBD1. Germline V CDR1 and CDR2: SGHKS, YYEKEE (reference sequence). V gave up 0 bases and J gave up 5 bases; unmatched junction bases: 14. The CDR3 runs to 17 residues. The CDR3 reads CASSLVGRQTGKNEQYF. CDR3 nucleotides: TGTGCCAGCAGCTTGGTGGGGAGACAGACAGGGAAGAACGAGCAGTACTTC.

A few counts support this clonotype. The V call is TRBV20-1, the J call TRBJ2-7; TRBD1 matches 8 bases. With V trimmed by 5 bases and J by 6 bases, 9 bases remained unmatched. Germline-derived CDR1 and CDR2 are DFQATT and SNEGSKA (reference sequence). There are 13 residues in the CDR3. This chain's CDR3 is CSAARQGYGEQYF. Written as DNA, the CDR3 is TGCAGTGCTGCCAGACAGGGGTACGGCGAGCAGTACTTC.

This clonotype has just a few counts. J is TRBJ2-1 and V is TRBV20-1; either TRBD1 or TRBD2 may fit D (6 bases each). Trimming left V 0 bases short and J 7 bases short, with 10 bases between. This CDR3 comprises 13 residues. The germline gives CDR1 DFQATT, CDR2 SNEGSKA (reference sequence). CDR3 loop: CSAREGGRNEQFF. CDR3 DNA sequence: TGCAGTGCTAGAGAAGGGGGGCGGAATGAGCAGTTCTTC.

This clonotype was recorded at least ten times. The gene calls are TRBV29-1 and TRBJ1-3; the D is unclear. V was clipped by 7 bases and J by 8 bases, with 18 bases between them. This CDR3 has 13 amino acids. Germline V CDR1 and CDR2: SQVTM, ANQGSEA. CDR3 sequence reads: CSARGGVEDTIYF. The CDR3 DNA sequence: TGCAGCGCTCGGGGTGGGGTGGAGGACACCATATATTTT.

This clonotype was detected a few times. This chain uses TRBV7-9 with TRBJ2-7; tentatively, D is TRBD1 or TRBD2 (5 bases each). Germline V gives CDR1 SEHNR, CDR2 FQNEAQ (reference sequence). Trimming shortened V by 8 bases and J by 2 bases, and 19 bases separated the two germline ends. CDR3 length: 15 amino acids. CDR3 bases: TGTGCCAGCCTCTTTGGGACCTCAGGGCCCTACGAGCAGTACTTC. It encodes CASLFGTSGPYEQYF.